Sequencing of this T cell receptor beta chain was carried out in a study of vaccination and CD4 T cells after COVID-19. Study results and limitations: A nonsignificant rise from about 20 to 38 was seen in the median number of SARS-CoV-2-reactive clonotypes.

This sample's treatment: 10-day PBMC culture with coronavirus spike peptide pools or control peptides (ViraFEST assay). ViraFEST used peptide pools to expand antigen-specific T cells and subsequently sequenced their TCRs. This clonotype is medium-sized. Its specificity is not known. Cultured CD4+ T cells had their DNA profiled by the Oncomine TCR Beta short-read assay. TCRdb passed the PCR reads through MiXCR, listing each CDR3 protein once. The table lists more than 7,500 distinct CDR3 sequences, about 21% of them singletons, with 20% to 25% in the top ten. V gave up 4 bases and J gave up 3 bases; unmatched junction bases: 10. In germline, CDR1 is LNHNV, CDR2 YYDKDF (reference sequence). CDR3 length equals 16 residues.

This receptor was taken from a human donor with COVID-19. The sample taken for sequencing was cultured CD4+ T cells from blood. The J gene is TRBJ1-2, the V gene TRBV15, with 8 positions matching TRBD1. CDR3 sequence (DNA): TGTGCCACCAGCATAAGTCAGGGGGCGCGGGACTATGGCTACACCTTC. The encoded protein is CATSISQGARDYGYTF.